The present TCR beta chain was sequenced within a study of T cell responses to AZD1222 COVID-19 vaccine. A word on this clone: Its antigen is currently unknown.

Data came from immunoSEQ multiplex PCR; TCRdb stores just in-frame clones and leaves some out. The sample includes about 110,000 clones, about 90% seen only once; the top ten take approximately 5%. The CDR3 sequence is 16 residues long. The study, taken as a whole, reports: Repertoire sampling happened only post peak T cell response. Receipt of two AZD1222 doses was followed by a rise in Spike-specific TCR breadth and depth. Spike was spanned by vaccine-associated CD4 TCRs, which were dominant at 160-218 and 743-854. Just a handful of AZD1222 recipients tested seropositive at baseline.

The TCR originated in an adult in good health. This chain uses TRBV21-1 with TRBJ2-1; TRBD2, the D gene given by the table, was not confirmed from the DNA. TRBV21-1 is assigned pseudogene status. Sequenced material: peripheral blood, taken on day 0 of AZD1222 vaccination. The CDR3: CASSAYSGEPYNEQFF. The DNA for the CDR3 is TGTGCCAGCAGCGCTTATAGCGGGGAACCCTACAATGAGCAGTTCTTC.